One and the same sample provided the 5 T cell receptor beta chains below, sequenced in a study of memory CD4+ T cells and cytomegalovirus serostatus. Sequencing used immunoSEQ multiplex PCR; TCRdb keeps in-frame clones, though not all of them. The sample includes about 60,000 clones, around 77% of them seen just once. The sort gate was single viable CD3+CD4+CD8-CD45RO+ cells for memory CD4+ T cells. The sequencing sample was made of memory CD4+ T cells from blood. These receptors were obtained from an adult in good health and CMV-seronegative.

The chain is built from TRBV7-2 and TRBJ2-1; TRBD2 aligns across 7 bases. V trimming: 4 bases; J trimming: 9 bases; junction bases outside the gene matches: 9. Per germline, CDR1 SGHTA and CDR2 FQGNSA. The CDR3 is 14 amino acids. CDR3 residues: CASSSDPTSIEQFF. The CDR3 bases are TGTGCCAGCAGCTCCGACCCGACTAGCATTGAGCAGTTCTTC.

The rearrangement joins TRBV5-1 to TRBJ2-7; possible D gene TRBD1, 6 bases. The CDR3 consists of 15 residues. The V gene's germline CDR1 is SGHRS and CDR2 YFSETQ. The V end was cut by 4 bases, the J end by 2 bases, with 16 bases between. The CDR3 nucleotides are TGCGCCAGCAGCCCTATAATCGGGACAACCTACGAGCAGTACTTC. This codes for CASSPIIGTTYEQYF.

The chain is built from TRBV7-9 and TRBJ2-4; no clear D gene. The ends were cut back, 1 base at V and 9 bases at J, with 4 bases in the middle. The CDR3 spans 11 residues. Germline V gene lookup returns CDR1 SEHNR and CDR2 FQNEAQ (reference sequence). CDR3 protein: CASSLGGIQYF. DNA for the CDR3: TGTGCCAGCAGCTTAGGGGGCATTCAGTACTTC.

This rearrangement joins TRBV7-9 to TRBJ2-5; D could derive from TRBD1 or TRBD2 (5 bases each). Trimming removed 5 bases at V and 5 bases at J, with 15 bases between. Germline V gene sequence: CDR1 SEHNR, CDR2 FQNEAQ (reference sequence). The CDR3 runs 14 residues. CDR3 sequence (DNA): TGTGCCAGCAGCCCCCCAACAGGACTGGAGACCCAGTACTTC. This encodes CASSPPTGLETQYF.

CDR3 DNA sequence: TGTGCCAGCAGTTACGGTCAGGACAGGGAGGGGTATGGCTACACCTTC. Translated, it gives CASSYGQDREGYGYTF. This rearrangement joins TRBV6-6 to TRBJ1-2; 8 bases align to TRBD1. This CDR3 has 16 amino acids. The ends lost 2 bases at V and 5 bases at J; junction bases unmatched: 10. Germline CDR1 MNHNY, CDR2 SVGAGI (reference sequence).